The source of this T cell receptor (beta chain) is a study of regulatory T cells in long-lasting Graves disease. The study's findings and limits: Persistent-disease Graves' patients showed less TCR diversity than new cases. Thyroid tissue went unstudied; only peripheral blood was examined.

V was cut by 3 bases and J by 4 bases, with 15 bases left in between. The CDR3 covers 15 residues. Library construction for TCR beta used iRepertoire HTBI primers and Arm-PCR of CDR3 regions. TCRdb re-called the multiplex PCR reads through MiXCR, storing one row per CDR3 protein. Among approximately 400,000 distinct CDR3 sequences listed, about 16% were seen once. This clonotype came up many times. Its antigen is unidentified. The time point here: newly diagnosed GD, antithyroid drugs for less than 3 months. Generation of the TCR library employed RNA extracted from PBMCs. Patients of an endocrinology department in Xi'an, China, were included.

The chain combines TRBV12-3 or TRBV12-4 with TRBJ1-2, with D maybe TRBD1 (5 bases). The sequence was collected from a female donor with Graves disease. The sequencing used peripheral blood mononuclear cells (PBMCs), collected at new diagnosis, from a patient treated with antithyroid drugs. The CDR3 is CASSFNPTGTYGYTF. The CDR3 bases are TGTGCCAGCAGTTTTAACCCGACCGGGACCTATGGCTACACCTTC.